The source of this T cell receptor beta chain is a study of blood T cell repertoires in COVID-19. Overall study: The United States, Italy and Spain provided the acute and convalescent COVID-19 samples.

The assay was immunoSEQ multiplex PCR, and TCRdb's table has in-frame clones only and misses some. Of 80,000 to 90,000 clones listed, more than 70% are singletons. The germline V gene has CDR1 LNHDA and CDR2 SQIVND (reference sequence). V dropped 5 bases and J dropped 10; count of bases not matched to a gene: 8. This CDR3 has 14 residues. The clonotype comes from a woman in her 70s with acute or convalescent COVID-19. Sequencing was carried out using peripheral blood. The chain employs TRBV19 and TRBJ2-1, with 10 bases lining up with TRBD2. The CDR3 sequence: CASSLAGDVREQFF. Written as DNA, the CDR3 is TGTGCCAGTAGTCTAGCGGGGGACGTAAGGGAGCAGTTCTTC.